This T cell receptor beta chain is drawn from a study of CD8 T cells in Susac syndrome. This clonotype was detected only a few times. Sequencing of TCR beta covered CD8+ and CD4+ T cells obtained from blood. CD8+ and CD4+ T cells were negatively isolated; TEMRA cells were FACS-enriched. The CDR3 contains 15 residues. The V end lost 6 bases, the J end lost 0 bases, and 12 bases lay between the germline ends. The V gene's germline CDR1 is MNHNS and CDR2 SASEGT. Random hexamers primed reverse transcription of roughly 0.45 to 1 ug RNA. With immunoSEQ multiplex PCR, TCR beta CDR3 was amplified across 54 Vbeta and 13 Jbeta. MiXCR, applied by TCRdb to the immunoSEQ multiplex PCR reads, yields one record per CDR3 protein. The sample carries 100,000 to 150,000 distinct CDR3 sequences, 90% to 95% recorded once.

This clonotype was sampled from a human donor with multiple sclerosis. The specimen sequenced was CD8+ T cells from PBMCs. The rearrangement joins TRBV6-1 to TRBJ2-1, with D tentatively TRBD1 or TRBD2 (5 bases each). This CDR3 is CASSRDRSSYNEQFF. The CDR3 DNA is TGTGCCAGCAGCCGGGACCGGAGCTCCTACAATGAGCAGTTCTTC.